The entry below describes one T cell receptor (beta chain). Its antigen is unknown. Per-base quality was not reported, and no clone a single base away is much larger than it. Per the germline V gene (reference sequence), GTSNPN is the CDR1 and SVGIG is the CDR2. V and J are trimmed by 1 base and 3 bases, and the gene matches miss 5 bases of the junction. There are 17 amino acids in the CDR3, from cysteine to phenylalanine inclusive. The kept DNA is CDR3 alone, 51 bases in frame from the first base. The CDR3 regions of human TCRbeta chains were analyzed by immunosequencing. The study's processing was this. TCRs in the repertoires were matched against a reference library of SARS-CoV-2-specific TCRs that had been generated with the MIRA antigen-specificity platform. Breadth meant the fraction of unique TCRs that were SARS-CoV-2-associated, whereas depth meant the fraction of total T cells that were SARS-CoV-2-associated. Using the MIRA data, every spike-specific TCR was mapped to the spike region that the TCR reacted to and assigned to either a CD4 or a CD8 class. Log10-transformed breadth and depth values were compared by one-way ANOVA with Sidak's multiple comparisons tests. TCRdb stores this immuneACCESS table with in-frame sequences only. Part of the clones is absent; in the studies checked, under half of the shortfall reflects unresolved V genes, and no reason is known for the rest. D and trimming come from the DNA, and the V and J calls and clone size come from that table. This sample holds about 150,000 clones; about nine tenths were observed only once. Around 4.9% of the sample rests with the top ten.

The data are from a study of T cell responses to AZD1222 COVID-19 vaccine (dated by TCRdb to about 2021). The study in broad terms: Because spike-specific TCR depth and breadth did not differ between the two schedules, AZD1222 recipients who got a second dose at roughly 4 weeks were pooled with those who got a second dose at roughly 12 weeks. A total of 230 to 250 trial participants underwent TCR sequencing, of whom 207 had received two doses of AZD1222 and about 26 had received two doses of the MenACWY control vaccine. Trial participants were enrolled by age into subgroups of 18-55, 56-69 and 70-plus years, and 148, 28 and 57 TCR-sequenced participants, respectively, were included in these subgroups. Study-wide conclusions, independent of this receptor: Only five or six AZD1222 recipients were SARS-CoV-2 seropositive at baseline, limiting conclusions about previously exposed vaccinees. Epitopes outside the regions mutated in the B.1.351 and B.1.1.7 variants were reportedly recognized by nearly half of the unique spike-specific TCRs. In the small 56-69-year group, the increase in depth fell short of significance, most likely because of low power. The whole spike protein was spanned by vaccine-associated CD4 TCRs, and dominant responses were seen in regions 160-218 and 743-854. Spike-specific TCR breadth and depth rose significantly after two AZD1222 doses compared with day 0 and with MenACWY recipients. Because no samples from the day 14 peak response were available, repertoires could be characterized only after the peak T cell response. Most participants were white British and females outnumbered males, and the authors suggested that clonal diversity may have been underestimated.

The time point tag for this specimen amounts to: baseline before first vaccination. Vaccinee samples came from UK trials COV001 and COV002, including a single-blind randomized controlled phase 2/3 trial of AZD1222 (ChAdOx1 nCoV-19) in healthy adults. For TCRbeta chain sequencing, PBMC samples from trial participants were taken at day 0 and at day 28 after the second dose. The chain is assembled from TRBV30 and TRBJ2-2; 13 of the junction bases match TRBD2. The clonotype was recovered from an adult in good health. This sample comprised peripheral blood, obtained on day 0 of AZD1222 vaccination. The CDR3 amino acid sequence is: CAWSERTSGRHTGELFF. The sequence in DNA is TGTGCCTGGAGTGAGAGGACTAGCGGGAGACACACCGGGGAGCTGTTTTTT.